These 32 T cell receptor beta chains originate from one sample sequenced in a study of blood T cell repertoires in COVID-19 (dated by TCRdb to 2020 to 2021). Receptor amplification or capture employed the immunoSEQ multiplex PCR assay. In its TCRdb copy, this immuneACCESS table keeps in-frame sequences only and misses some clones. Where compared with another copy, unresolved V genes explain less than half of these, and the others have no known cause. This sample is represented by over 200,000 clones; about 80% of them were singletons. The top ten clonotypes cover 2% to 3% of the sample. Sequencing was carried out using peripheral blood. The receptors were sampled from a woman between 35 and 50 years old with active or convalescent COVID-19.

This clone was observed a handful of times. CDR3 sequence (DNA): TGTGCCAGCAGCGTAGTAGGGACAAATGAAAAACTGTTTTTT. Its protein is CASSVVGTNEKLFF. This chain joins TRBV9 and TRBJ1-4, with a weak D call TRBD1 (6 bases). Trimming took off 0 bases at V and 5 bases at J, with 8 bases between the two ends. Germline-derived CDR1 and CDR2 are SGDLS and YYNGEE. This CDR3 spans 14 amino acids.

The V call is TRBV6-2 or TRBV6-3, the J call TRBJ2-3, with D possibly being TRBD1 (5 bases). V dropped 6 bases and J dropped 1 base, with 11 bases sitting between them. Germline loops: CDR1 MNHEY, CDR2 SVGEGT. The CDR3 has 14 amino acids. In DNA form, the CDR3 reads TGTGCCAGCAGCGACCCCAGGGGCACAGATACGCAGTATTTT. Encoded protein: CASSDPRGTDTQYF.

The rearrangement joins TRBV28 to TRBJ2-7, with D possibly matching TRBD1 (6 bases). V lost 8 bases, J lost 9 bases, and 23 bases lay in between. This CDR3 contains 14 residues. Germline-derived CDR1 and CDR2 are MDHEN and SYDVKM. CDR3 bases: TGTGCCAGCTCAAAAGGCCAGGGGATTGCGGCGCAGTACTTC. It is translated as CASSKGQGIAAQYF.

This chain uses TRBV5-5 with TRBJ2-7; 7 bases map to TRBD1. Germline trimming cut 1 base from V and 2 bases from J; bases unmatched to any gene: 3. The CDR3 is made up of 14 amino acids. Germline loops: CDR1 SGHKS, CDR2 YYEKEE (reference sequence). The CDR3 is CASSLKQGTYEQYF. In nucleotides, the CDR3 is TGTGCCAGCAGCTTGAAACAGGGGACCTACGAGCAGTACTTC.

The chain carries TRBV30 and TRBJ1-1; D is perhaps TRBD1 (5 bases). Germline V gene data show CDR1 as GTSNPN and CDR2 as SVGIG (reference sequence). Trimming cost V 0 bases and J 11 bases, with 16 bases left between them. The CDR3 has 13 residues. In nucleotides, the CDR3 is TGTGCCTGGAGTGTAGTTGGGGGGAATAGGGCTTTCTTT. Residues: CAWSVVGGNRAFF.

The chain couples TRBV5-1 to TRBJ1-1, with D unresolved. Germline V gene lookup returns CDR1 SGHRS and CDR2 YFSETQ. V shed 7 bases and J shed 0 bases, with 13 bases lying between them. The CDR3 has 14 residues. This CDR3 reads CASGRTGMNTEAFF. The CDR3 coding sequence is TGCGCCAGCGGGAGGACGGGGATGAACACTGAAGCTTTCTTT.

The J gene is TRBJ1-2, the V gene TRBV11-3; 11 bases map to TRBD1. Germline V lookup: CDR1 SGHNT, CDR2 YENEEA. The CDR3 contains 15 residues. After removal of 4 bases from V and 4 bases from J, the junction contained 5 bases not matched to a gene. The CDR3 here is CASSSPGTGGYGYTF. CDR3 nucleotides: TGTGCCAGCAGCTCCCCTGGGACAGGGGGCTATGGCTACACCTTC. The variable domain in full, completed from reference TRBV11-3 and TRBJ1-2, reads EAGVVQSPRYKIIEKKQPVAFWCNPISGHNTLYWYLQNLGQGPELLIRYENEEAVDDSQLPKDRFSAERLKGVDSTLKIQPAELGDSAVYLCASSSPGTGGYGYTFGSGTRLTVV.

The chain joins TRBV7-9 to TRBJ2-3; 8 nucleotides line up with TRBD2. Germline V gene lookup returns CDR1 SEHNR and CDR2 FQNEAQ (reference sequence). J was trimmed by 9 bases and V by 5 bases; bases with no gene match: 13. The CDR3 length is 15 residues. CDR3 nucleotide sequence: TGTGCCAGCAGCCGGCCGGGACTAGAAATAAGCACGCAGTATTTT. Its translation is CASSRPGLEISTQYF.

This rearrangement joins TRBV5-1 to TRBJ1-4; D remains ambiguous. Germline lookup yields CDR1 SGHRS and CDR2 YFSETQ. Trimming stripped 5 bases from V and 1 base from J, with 12 bases between. The length of the CDR3 is 15 residues. The CDR3 protein is CASRAGEQTNEKLFF. CDR3 bases: TGCGCCAGCAGAGCCGGGGAACAAACTAATGAAAAACTGTTTTTT.

This chain joins TRBV19 and TRBJ2-2, with D possibly matching TRBD1 (6 bases). This CDR3 region has 14 residues. CDR1 LNHDA and CDR2 SQIVND come from the germline V gene (reference sequence). Trimming took off 6 bases at V and 2 bases at J, with 10 bases between the two ends. CDR3 sequence (DNA): TGTGCCAGTAGATCCGGGACAAACACCGGGGAGCTGTTTTTT. Translation: CASRSGTNTGELFF. Filled out from reference TRBV19 and TRBJ2-2, the complete variable domain reads DGGITQSPKYLFRKEGQNVTLSCEQNLNHDAMYWYRQDPGQGLRLIYYSQIVNDFQKGDIAEGYSVSREKKESFPLTVTSAQKNPTAFYLCASRSGTNTGELFFGEGSRLTVL.

V and J are TRBV11-2 and TRBJ2-7; perhaps TRBD1 as D (6 bases). CDR3 length: 14 residues. Trimming removed 0 bases from V and 0 bases from J, with 6 bases in between. Germline CDR1 is SGHAT and CDR2 is FQNNGV. CDR3 coding DNA: TGTGCCAGCAGCTTAGAACAGGGCTCCTACGAGCAGTACTTC. Encoded protein: CASSLEQGSYEQYF.

The V call is TRBV6-2 or TRBV6-3, the J call TRBJ1-4; perhaps TRBD1 as D (5 bases). Germline V gene sequence: CDR1 MNHEY, CDR2 SVGEGT. The ends were cut back, 0 bases at V and 8 bases at J, with 16 bases in the middle. There are 16 residues in the CDR3. CDR3 sequence: CASSYSPTGIGEKLFF. The DNA of the CDR3 is TGTGCCAGCAGTTACTCGCCTACAGGTATAGGCGAAAAACTGTTTTTT.

J is TRBJ1-3 and V is TRBV7-8, with D possibly being TRBD1 (6 bases). Trimming took off 2 bases at V and 0 bases at J, with 14 bases between the two ends. CDR1 and CDR2 (germline): SGHVS, FQNEAQ. The CDR3 has 17 amino acids. CDR3 DNA sequence: TGTGCCAGCAGCTTACGACAGGCGATACCCTCTGGAAACACCATATATTTT. Protein product: CASSLRQAIPSGNTIYF.

The V call is TRBV7-9, the J call TRBJ2-5, with 8 bases identical to TRBD1. V was pared by 4 bases and J by 4 bases, with 5 bases of the junction left unmatched. There are 14 residues in the CDR3. The germline V gene encodes CDR1 SEHNR and CDR2 FQNEAQ (reference sequence). The chain's CDR3 is CASSSSGGRETQYF. The CDR3 DNA reads as TGTGCCAGCAGCTCTTCAGGGGGCCGAGAGACCCAGTACTTC.

The V and J genes are TRBV28 and TRBJ1-1; no firm D call. Deletions cut 3 bases from V and 1 base from J, with 12 bases between. The CDR3 covers 15 residues. From germline, CDR1 is MDHEN and CDR2 SYDVKM. CDR3 nucleotide sequence: TGTGCCAGCAGTTTCCTTGGTCGGAGGAACACTGAAGCTTTCTTT. Translation: CASSFLGRRNTEAFF.

V gene TRBV7-8 combines with J gene TRBJ2-3; TRBD2 matches at 7 bases. This CDR3 has 18 residues. The trim removed 1 base at V and 3 bases at J, leaving 13 bases unmatched. The germline V gene encodes CDR1 SGHVS and CDR2 FQNEAQ. CDR3 residues: CASSLGRVGRAETDTQYF. The CDR3 bases are TGTGCCAGCAGCTTAGGGCGAGTTGGGAGGGCCGAAACAGATACGCAGTATTTT.

The rearrangement joins TRBV25-1 to TRBJ2-2, with D perhaps matching TRBD2 (5 bases). V lost 6 bases and J lost 1, with 6 bases in between. CDR3 length equals 13 residues. In germline, CDR1 is MGHDK, CDR2 SYGVNS. CDR3 nucleotides: TGTGCCAGCAGGGAGGAGAACACCGGGGAGCTGTTTTTT. Its protein product is CASREENTGELFF.

The V and J genes are TRBV11-3 and TRBJ2-3; D is unresolved. This CDR3 is built from 15 residues. The V end lost 2 bases, the J end lost 0 bases, and 9 bases lay between the germline ends. CDR1 is SGHNT and CDR2 is YENEEA in the germline V gene. For the CDR3, the DNA is TGTGCCAGCAGCTTAATGGCATTTAGCACAGATACGCAGTATTTT. It encodes CASSLMAFSTDTQYF.

The chain is built from TRBV30 and TRBJ2-1; a possible D gene is TRBD2 (6 bases). CDR1 is GTSNPN, CDR2 SVGIG, per germline (reference sequence). V was clipped by 5 bases and J by 6 bases, with 14 bases between them. This CDR3 is 13 amino acids long. The CDR3 region has the DNA TGTGCCTGGCGCCGGGACTTCGGCAATGAGCAGTTCTTC. Its protein product is CAWRRDFGNEQFF.

The chain recombines TRBV30 with TRBJ1-4, with 7 positions matching TRBD1. V shed 2 bases, J shed 8 bases, and the junction held 8 bases outside the gene matches. The CDR3 has 14 residues. Germline-derived CDR1 and CDR2 are GTSNPN and SVGIG (reference sequence). This CDR3 is CAWSRQGFFEKLFF. The CDR3 DNA is TGTGCCTGGAGTAGACAGGGATTCTTCGAAAAACTGTTTTTT.

The V gene is TRBV10-3, the J gene TRBJ2-3; tentative D call: TRBD2 (5 bases). The V gene lost 7 bases and the J gene lost 0 bases, with 14 bases spanning the gap. The length of the CDR3 is 15 residues. Germline V lookup: CDR1 ENHRY, CDR2 SYGVKD. The CDR3 loop reads CAIKGAAGSTDTQYF. In nucleotides, the CDR3 is TGTGCCATCAAAGGAGCGGCCGGAAGCACAGATACGCAGTATTTT.

The chain couples TRBV28 to TRBJ2-7; 7 bases fit TRBD1. The CDR3 has 12 amino acids. Germline V gives CDR1 MDHEN, CDR2 SYDVKM. V lost 6 bases to trimming and J lost 4 bases; unmatched junction nucleotides: 3. In nucleotides, the CDR3 is TGTGCCAGCAGCTGGACAGGTTACGAGCAGTACTTC. Residues: CASSWTGYEQYF.

The chain joins TRBV5-1 to TRBJ2-5; the D gene is possibly TRBD1 (5 bases). The CDR3 runs 14 residues. Trimming took 0 bases from V and 1 from J, leaving 7 bases between them. Germline values: CDR1 SGHRS, CDR2 YFSETQ. CDR3 in DNA: TGCGCCAGCAGCTTGGCCCAGGGCCAAGAGACCCAGTACTTC. Translating gives CASSLAQGQETQYF.

V and J are TRBV19 and TRBJ1-5; 7 bases are shared with TRBD1. CDR1 LNHDA and CDR2 SQIVND come from the germline V gene (reference sequence). The V segment lost 4 bases and the J segment 2 bases; nucleotides outside the gene matches: 8. The CDR3 loop spans 16 amino acids. The CDR3 loop is CASSTRQGTGNQPQHF. CDR3 coding DNA: TGTGCCAGTAGTACCAGACAGGGCACGGGCAATCAGCCCCAGCATTTT.

The chain combines TRBV11-3 with TRBJ2-1; TRBD2 is a possible D gene (6 bases). V lost 5 bases, J lost 2 bases, and 16 bases lay in between. The CDR3 runs 16 residues. Germline CDR1 is SGHNT and CDR2 is YENEEA. As DNA, the CDR3 is TGTGCCAGCAGCCCGGGGGTACAGAGGCCCTACAATGAGCAGTTCTTC. Translated: CASSPGVQRPYNEQFF. Complete variable domain (other parts from reference TRBV11-3 and TRBJ2-1): EAGVVQSPRYKIIEKKQPVAFWCNPISGHNTLYWYLQNLGQGPELLIRYENEEAVDDSQLPKDRFSAERLKGVDSTLKIQPAELGDSAVYLCASSPGVQRPYNEQFFGPGTRLTVL.

The chain joins TRBV9 to TRBJ2-3; TRBD2 matches 10 bases. CDR1 SGDLS and CDR2 YYNGEE come from the germline V gene. The length of the CDR3 is 16 residues. The J segment lost 3 bases and the V segment lost 2 bases, leaving 6 bases of the junction unmatched. The CDR3, as DNA: TGTGCCAGCAGCGTTTCAACTAGCGGGAATACAGATACGCAGTATTTT. This encodes CASSVSTSGNTDTQYF.

The chain is built from TRBV16 and TRBJ2-7; TRBD1 agrees at 9 bases. Looked up from germline, CDR1 is KGHSY and CDR2 is FQNENV. The CDR3 runs to 14 residues. The V segment lost 3 bases and the J segment 2 bases; nucleotides outside the gene matches: 2. The CDR3 coding sequence is TGTGCCAGCAGCCAGAGACAGGGGGCCTACGAGCAGTACTTC. Its protein product is CASSQRQGAYEQYF. The entire variable domain, with the rest obtained from reference TRBV16 and TRBJ2-7, is as follows: GEEVAQTPKHLVRGEGQKAKLYCAPIKGHSYVFWYQQVLKNEFKFLISFQNENVFDETGMPKERFSAKCLPNSPCSLEIQATKLEDSAVYFCASSQRQGAYEQYFGPGTRLTVT.

The V call is TRBV7-9, the J call TRBJ2-2, with 7 bases lining up with TRBD1. Germline-derived CDR1 and CDR2 are SEHNR and FQNEAQ (reference sequence). The CDR3 has 15 amino acids. J gave up 6 bases and V 0 bases, and 4 bases lay outside the gene matches. This CDR3 reads CASSLAGQNPGELFF. CDR3 in DNA: TGTGCCAGCAGCTTAGCGGGACAGAATCCCGGGGAGCTGTTTTTT.

The chain employs TRBV6-5 and TRBJ1-1; a possible D gene is TRBD1 (5 bases). This CDR3 spans 15 amino acids. Trimming removed 2 bases from V and 0 bases from J, with 10 bases in between. Germline V gene sequence: CDR1 MNHEY, CDR2 SVGAGI. The CDR3 DNA follows: TGTGCCAGCAGTTACGGGGGGATGATGAACACTGAAGCTTTCTTT. Translated, it gives CASSYGGMMNTEAFF.

V usage is TRBV11-3 and J usage is TRBJ1-1, with a possible D match to TRBD1 (5 bases). The CDR3 runs 15 residues. Germline V gene sequence: CDR1 SGHNT, CDR2 YENEEA. The V end was cut by 5 bases, the J end by 0 bases, with 13 bases between. The CDR3 protein is CASSIPEGMNTEAFF. Here the CDR3 DNA reads TGTGCCAGCAGCATACCGGAGGGGATGAACACTGAAGCTTTCTTT.

The rearrangement uses TRBV10-3 and TRBJ2-3, with D unclear. Germline loops: CDR1 ENHRY, CDR2 SYGVKD. Trimming stripped 8 bases from V and 5 bases from J, with 17 bases between. The CDR3 has 14 amino acids. CDR3 residues: CAIALQVQVDTQYF. For the CDR3, the DNA is TGTGCCATCGCTTTGCAGGTGCAGGTAGATACGCAGTATTTT.

This chain uses TRBV3-1 (or the pseudogene TRBV3-2) with TRBJ1-2, with a tentative D call TRBD1 (5 bases). Per germline, CDR1 LGHDT and CDR2 YNNKEL (reference sequence). The CDR3 covers 16 residues. The V end lost 5 bases, the J end lost 3 bases, and 19 bases lay between the germline ends. CDR3 amino acids: CASSNRRWGDDYGYTF. The DNA of the CDR3 is TGTGCCAGCAGCAACCGACGTTGGGGGGACGACTATGGCTACACCTTC.